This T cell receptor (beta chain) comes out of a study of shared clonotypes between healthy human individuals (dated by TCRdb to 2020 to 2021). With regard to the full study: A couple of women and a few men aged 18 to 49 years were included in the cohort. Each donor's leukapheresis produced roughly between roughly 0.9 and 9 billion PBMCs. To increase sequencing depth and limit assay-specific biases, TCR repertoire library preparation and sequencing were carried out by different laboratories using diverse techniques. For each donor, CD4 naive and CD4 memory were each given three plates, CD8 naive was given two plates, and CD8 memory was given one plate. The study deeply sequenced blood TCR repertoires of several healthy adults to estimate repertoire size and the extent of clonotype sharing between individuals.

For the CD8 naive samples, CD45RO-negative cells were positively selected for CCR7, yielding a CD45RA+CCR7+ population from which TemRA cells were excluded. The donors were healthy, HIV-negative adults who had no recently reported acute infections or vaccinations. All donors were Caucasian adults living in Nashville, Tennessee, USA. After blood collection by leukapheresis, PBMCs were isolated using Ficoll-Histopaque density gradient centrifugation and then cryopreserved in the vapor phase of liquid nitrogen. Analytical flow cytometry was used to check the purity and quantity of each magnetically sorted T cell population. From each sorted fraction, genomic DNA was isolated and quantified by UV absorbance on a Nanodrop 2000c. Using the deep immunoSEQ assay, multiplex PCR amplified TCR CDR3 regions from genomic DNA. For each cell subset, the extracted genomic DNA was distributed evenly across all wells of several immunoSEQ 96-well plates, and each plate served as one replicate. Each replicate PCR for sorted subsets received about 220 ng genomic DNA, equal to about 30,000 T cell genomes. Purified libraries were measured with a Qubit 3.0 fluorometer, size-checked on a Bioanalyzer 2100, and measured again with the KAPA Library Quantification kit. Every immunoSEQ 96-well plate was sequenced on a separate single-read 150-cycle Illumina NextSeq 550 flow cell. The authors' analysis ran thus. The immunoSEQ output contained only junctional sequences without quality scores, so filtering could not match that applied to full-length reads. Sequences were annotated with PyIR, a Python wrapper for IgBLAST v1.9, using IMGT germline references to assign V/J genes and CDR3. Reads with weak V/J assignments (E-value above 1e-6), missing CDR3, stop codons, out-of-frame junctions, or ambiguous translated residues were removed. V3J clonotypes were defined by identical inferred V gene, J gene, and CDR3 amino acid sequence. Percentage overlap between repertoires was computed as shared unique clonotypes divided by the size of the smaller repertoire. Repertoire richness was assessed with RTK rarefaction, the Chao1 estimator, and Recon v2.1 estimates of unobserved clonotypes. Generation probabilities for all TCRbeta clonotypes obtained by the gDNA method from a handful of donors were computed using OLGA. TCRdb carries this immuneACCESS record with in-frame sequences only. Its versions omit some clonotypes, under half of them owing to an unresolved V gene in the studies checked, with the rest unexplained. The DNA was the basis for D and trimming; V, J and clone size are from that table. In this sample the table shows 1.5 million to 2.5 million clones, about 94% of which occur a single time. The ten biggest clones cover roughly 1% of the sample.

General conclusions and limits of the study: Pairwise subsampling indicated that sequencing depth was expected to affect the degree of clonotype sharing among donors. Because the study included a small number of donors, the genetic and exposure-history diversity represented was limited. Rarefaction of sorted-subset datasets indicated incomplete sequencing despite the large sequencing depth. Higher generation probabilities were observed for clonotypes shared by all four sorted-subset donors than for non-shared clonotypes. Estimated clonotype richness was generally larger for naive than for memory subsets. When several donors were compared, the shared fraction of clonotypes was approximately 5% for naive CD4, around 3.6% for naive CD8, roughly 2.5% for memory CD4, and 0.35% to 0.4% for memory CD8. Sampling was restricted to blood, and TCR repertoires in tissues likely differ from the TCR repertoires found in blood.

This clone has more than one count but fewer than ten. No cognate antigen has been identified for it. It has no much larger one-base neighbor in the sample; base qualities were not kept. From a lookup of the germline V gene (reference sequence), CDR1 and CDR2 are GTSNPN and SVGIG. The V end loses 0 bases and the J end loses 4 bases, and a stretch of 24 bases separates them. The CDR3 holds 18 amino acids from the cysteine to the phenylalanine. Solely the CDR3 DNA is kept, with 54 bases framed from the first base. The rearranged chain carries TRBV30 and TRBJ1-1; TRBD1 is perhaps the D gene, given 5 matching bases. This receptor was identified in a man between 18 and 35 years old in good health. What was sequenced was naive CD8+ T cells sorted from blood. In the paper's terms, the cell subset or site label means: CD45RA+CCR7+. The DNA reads TGTGCCTGGAGTGTACGAGTAGGGACCCCCTCCGCTCGCACTGAAGCTTTCTTT. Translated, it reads CAWSVRVGTPSARTEAFF.